Reported below is one TCR beta chain. V was pared by 7 bases and J by 1 base, with 14 bases of the junction left unmatched. This CDR3 comprises 19 residues. CDR1 is MDHEN, CDR2 SYDVKM, per germline. The data belong to a study of blood T cell repertoires in COVID-19. The overall study: The study drew acute and convalescent COVID-19 samples from the United States, Italy and Spain.

Profiling relied on immunoSEQ multiplex PCR, and the TCRdb table lists in-frame clones only, not all of them. The sample comprises about 370,000 clones, 80% to 90% of which are singletons, and 3% rests with the top ten. The chain joins TRBV28 to TRBJ2-3; 13 bases are a match to TRBD2. The sequenced material came from peripheral blood. This receptor was taken from a woman aged 30 to 39 with COVID-19, enrolled during active disease. CDR3 sequence: CASIRGRLAGGVGTDTQYF. CDR3 nucleotide sequence: TGTGCCAGCATTAGAGGGAGACTAGCGGGAGGTGTGGGCACAGATACGCAGTATTTT.